The clone carrying this TCR beta chain was counted ten times or more. The germline V gene has CDR1 LNHDA and CDR2 SQIVND (reference sequence). This CDR3 contains 13 residues. V was pared by 3 bases and J by 5 bases, with 1 base of the junction left unmatched. TCRdb itself ran the PCR reads through MiXCR, one entry per CDR3 protein. This table has under 600,000 distinct CDR3 sequences, about 26% appearing once. This specimen comes from a study of molecular identifiers for immune sequencing clone quantification. The source of this sequence is a human donor in good health. Some libraries in this study had Jurkat cell RNA spiked in. Sequenced material: naive CD8+ T cells from blood, with Jurkat cell RNA spiked in. Subset noted: FACS-sorted CD8+CD4-CCR7+CD45RA+ naive T cells. This chain connects TRBV19 to TRBJ1-5; 7 bases fit TRBD1. In nucleotides, the CDR3 is TGTGCCAGTAGTATGGGACAGTATCAGCCCCAGCATTTT. Protein product: CASSMGQYQPQHF. Together with reference TRBV19 and TRBJ1-5, the CDR3 gives the full variable domain: DGGITQSPKYLFRKEGQNVTLSCEQNLNHDAMYWYRQDPGQGLRLIYYSQIVNDFQKGDIAEGYSVSREKKESFPLTVTSAQKNPTAFYLCASSMGQYQPQHFGDGTRLSIL.